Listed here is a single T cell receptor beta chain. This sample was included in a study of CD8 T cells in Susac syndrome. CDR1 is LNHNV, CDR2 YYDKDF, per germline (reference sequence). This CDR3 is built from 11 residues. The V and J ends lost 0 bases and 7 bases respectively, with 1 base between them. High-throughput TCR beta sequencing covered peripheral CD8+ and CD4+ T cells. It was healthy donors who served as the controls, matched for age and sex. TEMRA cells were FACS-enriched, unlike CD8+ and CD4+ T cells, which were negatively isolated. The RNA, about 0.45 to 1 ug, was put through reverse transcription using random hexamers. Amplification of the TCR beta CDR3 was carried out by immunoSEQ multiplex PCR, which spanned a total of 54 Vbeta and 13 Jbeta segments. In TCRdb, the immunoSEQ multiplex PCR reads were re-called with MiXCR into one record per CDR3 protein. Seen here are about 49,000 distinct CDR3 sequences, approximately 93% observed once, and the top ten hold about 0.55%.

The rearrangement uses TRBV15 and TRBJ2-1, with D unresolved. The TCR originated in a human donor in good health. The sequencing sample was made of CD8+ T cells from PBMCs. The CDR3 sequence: CATSRDNEQFF. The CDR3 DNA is TGTGCCACCAGCAGAGATAATGAGCAGTTCTTC.